The 29 T cell receptor beta chains below all came from one sample that was sequenced in a study of blood T cell repertoires in COVID-19. Sequencing used immunoSEQ multiplex PCR; TCRdb keeps in-frame clones, though not all of them. Of 150,000 to 200,000 clones in the sample, roughly 79% were seen once. Sample: peripheral blood. Receptors originate from an elderly woman with acute or convalescent COVID-19.

V usage is TRBV14 and J usage is TRBJ1-1; D is uncertain. The CDR3 runs 14 residues. Germline CDR1 and CDR2: SGHDN and FVKESK. Trimming cost V 0 bases and J 1 base, with 6 bases left between them. The CDR3 DNA sequence: TGTGCCAGCAGCCAAGATCTTAAGAACACTGAAGCTTTCTTT. Its translation is CASSQDLKNTEAFF.

The chain has TRBV2 and TRBJ1-3; tentatively, D is TRBD1 (6 bases). Trimming took off 7 bases at V and 2 bases at J, with 12 bases between the two ends. The CDR3 runs to 14 residues. The V gene's germline CDR1 is SNHLY and CDR2 FYNNEI. CDR3 DNA sequence: TGTGCCAGCAAACAACAGGGTCCTGGAAACACCATATATTTT. It encodes CASKQQGPGNTIYF.

CDR3 in amino acids: CASSVKGQGTEAFF. The CDR3 nucleotides are TGCGCCAGCAGCGTGAAGGGACAGGGCACTGAAGCTTTCTTT. This sequence joins TRBV5-1 and TRBJ1-1; 9 bases are shared with TRBD1. Germline V lookup: CDR1 SGHRS, CDR2 YFSETQ. Trimming at V came to 4 bases and at J to 4 bases, leaving 5 bases not matched to a gene. The CDR3 runs to 14 residues.

This sequence joins TRBV18 and TRBJ1-2; D call uncertain. CDR3 length: 14 amino acids. Germline V gene data show CDR1 as KGHSH and CDR2 as LQKENI. V was pared by 3 bases and J by 5 bases, with 13 bases between. The CDR3 loop reads CASSPGRDPYGYTF. The CDR3 DNA sequence: TGTGCCAGCTCACCCGGGAGGGATCCATATGGCTACACCTTC.

This clone was seen a single time. The rearrangement uses TRBV11-2 and TRBJ2-1; possibly TRBD2 for D (6 bases). V was clipped by 1 base and J by 5 bases, with 12 bases between them. The germline gives CDR1 SGHAT, CDR2 FQNNGV. This CDR3 has 15 amino acids. The CDR3 loop reads CASSLGPGLNNEQFF. The CDR3 DNA reads as TGTGCCAGCAGCTTAGGGCCGGGACTCAACAATGAGCAGTTCTTC.

The chain has TRBV5-6 and TRBJ2-7, with D possibly TRBD2 on 5 matching bases. With 0 bases removed from V and 7 bases from J, the gap between germline ends came to 11 bases. The CDR3 loop spans 13 amino acids. Germline loops: CDR1 SGHDT, CDR2 YYEEEE. CDR3 amino acids: CASSLGHRGEQYF. The CDR3 nucleotides read TGTGCCAGCAGCTTGGGGCACAGAGGGGAGCAGTACTTC.

The chain is built from TRBV5-4 and TRBJ2-7, with TRBD2 matching 8 bases. In germline, CDR1 is SGHNT, CDR2 YYREEE (reference sequence). With V trimmed by 3 bases and J by 1 base, 6 bases remained unmatched. The CDR3 contains 15 residues. In DNA form, the CDR3 reads TGTGCCAGCAGCTCAACTAGCGGCTGGTCCTACGAGCAGTACTTC. Amino acid sequence: CASSSTSGWSYEQYF. The full variable domain, with the rest looked up from reference TRBV5-4 and TRBJ2-7, is ETGVTQSPTHLIKTRGQQVTLRCSSQSGHNTVSWYQQALGQGPQFIFQYYREEENGRGNFPPRFSGLQFPNYSSELNVNALELDDSALYLCASSSTSGWSYEQYFGPGTRLTVT.

V is TRBV7-9 and J is TRBJ2-2, with TRBD2 matching 9 bases. The CDR3 length is 16 residues. The V gene end was trimmed by 6 bases and the J gene end by 5 bases; junction bases not matched to a gene: 10. In germline, CDR1 is SEHNR, CDR2 FQNEAQ (reference sequence). The CDR3 region is CASRGSLAGPTGELFF. CDR3 nucleotide sequence: TGTGCCAGCAGGGGGTCACTAGCGGGCCCTACCGGGGAGCTGTTTTTT.

This chain connects TRBV10-2 to TRBJ2-4; 10 bases line up with TRBD2. Trimming cost V 5 bases and J 0 bases; bases outside gene matches: 16. This CDR3 spans 20 amino acids. The germline V gene has CDR1 WSHSY and CDR2 SAAADI. Written as DNA, the CDR3 is TGCGCCAGCAGTACCGCCCCTAGGACTAGCGGAGCTAAAGCCAAAAACATTCAGTACTTC. Amino acid sequence: CASSTAPRTSGAKAKNIQYF.

This chain links TRBV29-1 with TRBJ1-1; D call uncertain. Germline V CDR1 and CDR2: SQVTM, ANQGSEA. The CDR3 spans 13 residues. V was pared by 1 base and J by 2 bases, with 8 bases between. The CDR3 coding sequence is TGCAGCGTTGAAGCCACACCCAACACTGAAGCTTTCTTT. It codes for CSVEATPNTEAFF.

The rearrangement joins TRBV4-1 to TRBJ2-7; tentative D call: TRBD1 (6 bases). The CDR3 consists of 16 residues. CDR1 and CDR2 (germline): MGHRA, YSYEKL. The V gene lost 4 bases and the J gene lost 0 bases, with 16 bases spanning the gap. This chain's CDR3 is CASSLTKGTLSYEQYF. The CDR3, as DNA: TGCGCCAGCAGCCTCACAAAGGGGACACTCTCCTACGAGCAGTACTTC.

This sequence joins TRBV4-1 and TRBJ2-1; a possible D gene is TRBD2 (6 bases). Trimming took off 10 bases at V and 1 base at J, with 17 bases between the two ends. Germline V lookup: CDR1 MGHRA, CDR2 YSYEKL. The CDR3 sequence is 15 residues long. The DNA of the CDR3 is TGCGCCACCTCTACCGGGAGTGGGTCCTACAATGAGCAGTTCTTC. Protein: CATSTGSGSYNEQFF.

This clone appeared a few times. V is TRBV4-1 and J is TRBJ2-5, with TRBD1 matching 9 bases. Germline loops: CDR1 MGHRA, CDR2 YSYEKL. Trimming at V came to 0 bases and at J to 0 bases, leaving 5 bases not matched to a gene. The CDR3 has 17 residues. The CDR3 sequence: CASSQERGQGYQETQYF. The CDR3 nucleotides are TGCGCCAGCAGCCAAGAGAGGGGACAGGGATACCAAGAGACCCAGTACTTC.

CDR3 sequence: CASGVAGQETQYF. The CDR3, as DNA: TGCGCCAGCGGGGTAGCGGGTCAAGAGACCCAGTACTTC. V usage is TRBV5-1 and J usage is TRBJ2-5; 7 bases agree with TRBD2. The CDR3 spans 13 residues. With V trimmed by 7 bases and J by 2 bases, 5 bases remained unmatched. Germline lookup yields CDR1 SGHRS and CDR2 YFSETQ.

This chain joins TRBV14 and TRBJ1-1; D is unclear. V shed 4 bases and J shed 2 bases, with 17 bases lying between them. Germline V gene lookup returns CDR1 SGHDN and CDR2 FVKESK. This CDR3 region has 16 residues. The CDR3 protein is CASSLLNLRLNTEAFF. The CDR3 DNA reads TGTGCCAGCAGCCTACTAAACCTCCGATTAAACACTGAAGCTTTCTTT.

The chain carries TRBV3-1 (or the pseudogene TRBV3-2) and TRBJ1-1; the D gene is possibly TRBD1 (6 bases). The CDR3 covers 14 residues. The V end lost 4 bases, the J end lost 4 bases, and 13 bases lay between the germline ends. Germline assignment: CDR1 LGHDT and CDR2 YNNKEL (reference sequence). CDR3 in DNA: TGTGCCAGCAGCCGGAGCGGGGGGCTCACTGAAGCTTTCTTT. Its protein product is CASSRSGGLTEAFF.

The V call is TRBV30, the J call TRBJ1-5, with D possibly matching TRBD1 (6 bases). The germline CDR1 and CDR2 sequences are GTSNPN and SVGIG (reference sequence). The CDR3 length is 14 residues. V was clipped by 0 bases and J by 7 bases, with 13 bases between them. CDR3 coding DNA: TGTGCCTGGAGTGTAAGAATTGGGGGCCAGCCCCAGCATTTT. Translating it yields CAWSVRIGGQPQHF.

The chain links TRBV12-5 to TRBJ1-1; tentatively, D is TRBD1 (6 bases). The germline V gene encodes CDR1 LGHNT and CDR2 FRNRAP. Trimming left V 2 bases short and J 5 bases short, with 12 bases between. CDR3 length: 14 amino acids. The CDR3 is CASGLLRGRTEAFF. For the CDR3, the DNA is TGTGCTAGTGGTTTGCTCAGGGGAAGAACTGAAGCTTTCTTT.

About this clone itself: Other DNA sequences in this specimen translate into the identical CDR3. CDR3 nucleotide sequence: TGTGCCAGCAGCGTAGCTGGGGCTCAAAACACCGGGGAGCTGTTTTTT. Translation gives CASSVAGAQNTGELFF. This chain joins TRBV9 and TRBJ2-2; TRBD1 is a possible D gene (5 bases). Germline lookup yields CDR1 SGDLS and CDR2 YYNGEE. The V end lost 0 bases, the J end lost 2 bases, and 11 bases lay between the germline ends. The CDR3 is made up of 16 amino acids.

V gene TRBV11-2 combines with J gene TRBJ1-4; 9 bases match TRBD1. The length of the CDR3 is 15 residues. V lost 2 bases to trimming and J lost 4 bases; unmatched junction nucleotides: 2. Germline lookup yields CDR1 SGHAT and CDR2 FQNNGV. CDR3 DNA sequence: TGTGCCAGCAGCTTATGGGACAGGGATAATGAAAAACTGTTTTTT. It specifies CASSLWDRDNEKLFF.

V is TRBV27 and J is TRBJ1-6; 8 bases fit TRBD1. V dropped 5 bases and J dropped 10; count of bases not matched to a gene: 4. This CDR3 has 13 amino acids. The V gene's germline CDR1 is MNHEY and CDR2 SMNVEV (reference sequence). In nucleotides, the CDR3 is TGTGCCAGCAGTCGGACAGGGCCATCACCCCTCCACTTT. Translating it yields CASSRTGPSPLHF.

This clone was seen more than once but under ten times. The chain is built from TRBV28 and TRBJ2-3; TRBD1 is a possible D gene (5 bases). Germline lookup yields CDR1 MDHEN and CDR2 SYDVKM. The CDR3 has 14 amino acids. Trimming removed 3 bases at V and 3 bases at J, with 10 bases between. The CDR3 DNA follows: TGTGCCAGCAGTTTTGTGGCAGGGACAGATACGCAGTATTTT. It specifies CASSFVAGTDTQYF.

This chain joins TRBV19 and TRBJ1-5, with 9 bases aligning to TRBD1. The CDR3 runs 15 residues. Germline-derived CDR1 and CDR2 are LNHDA and SQIVND (reference sequence). Trimming at V came to 6 bases and at J to 2 bases, leaving 5 bases not matched to a gene. The CDR3 is CASSGTGSRNQPQHF. The CDR3, as DNA: TGTGCCAGTAGCGGGACAGGGTCCCGCAATCAGCCCCAGCATTTT.

This clone was detected once. The chain joins TRBV6-2 or TRBV6-3 to TRBJ1-5, with D perhaps TRBD1 (5 bases). Germline V lookup: CDR1 MNHEY, CDR2 SVGEGT. This CDR3 contains 17 residues. Trimming cost V 4 bases and J 1 base, with 17 bases left between them. CDR3 sequence (DNA): TGTGCCAGCAGTTCCGCGCGGAGGGGTGTAAGCAATCAGCCCCAGCATTTT. Its translation: CASSSARRGVSNQPQHF.

The genes are TRBV4-2 and TRBJ2-7; 8 bases map to TRBD2. V trimming: 0 bases; J trimming: 6 bases; junction bases outside the gene matches: 7. CDR1 and CDR2 (germline): LGHNA, YNFKEQ. The CDR3 has 15 amino acids. CDR3 sequence: CASSQDYGTSIEQYF. The CDR3 nucleotides read TGTGCCAGCAGCCAAGATTACGGGACTAGTATCGAGCAGTACTTC.

This clone was recorded only once. This rearrangement joins TRBV5-5 to TRBJ1-1; unclear D gene. Trimming removed 0 bases at V and 1 base at J, with 7 bases between. This CDR3 is built from 14 residues. CDR1 and CDR2 from the germline V gene are SGHKS and YYEKEE (reference sequence). The CDR3 protein is CASSLAAGNTEAFF. CDR3 DNA: TGTGCCAGCAGCTTGGCCGCGGGGAACACTGAAGCTTTCTTT.

This clone was counted once. This chain joins TRBV30 and TRBJ2-1, with 10 positions matching TRBD1. This CDR3 comprises 14 residues. Trimming at V came to 5 bases and at J to 3 bases, leaving 4 bases not matched to a gene. Germline CDR1 reads GTSNPN; CDR2 reads SVGIG (reference sequence). This chain's CDR3 is CAWRQGANYNEQFF. Written as DNA, the CDR3 is TGTGCCTGGCGACAGGGGGCTAACTACAATGAGCAGTTCTTC.

The V gene is TRBV4-3, the J gene TRBJ2-7, with D possibly matching TRBD2 (5 bases). The CDR3 consists of 15 residues. Deletions cut 4 bases from V and 3 bases from J, with 16 bases between. Germline lookup yields CDR1 LGHNA and CDR2 YSLEER. The CDR3 region is CASSPRAEVYYEQYF. The CDR3 DNA follows: TGCGCCAGCAGCCCAAGAGCGGAGGTTTACTACGAGCAGTACTTC.

This rearrangement joins TRBV3-1 (or the pseudogene TRBV3-2) to TRBJ2-1, with 11 positions matching TRBD2. Germline-derived CDR1 and CDR2 are LGHDT and YNNKEL (reference sequence). The V gene end was trimmed by 4 bases and the J gene end by 8 bases; junction bases not matched to a gene: 7. CDR3 length equals 15 residues. The DNA for the CDR3 is TGTGCCAGCAGCCCCCGGGGTAGCGGGAGGGATGAGCAGTTCTTC. Its translation: CASSPRGSGRDEQFF.